This is a list of T cell receptor beta chains from one sample in a study of blood T cells in healthy people across ages. TCRdb ran MiXCR on the 5' RACE reads and lists one entry per CDR3 protein. There are around 780,000 distinct CDR3 sequences in the sample; roughly 26% occur only once, and 3% lies in the top ten. The data also belong to a second study, concerning T cells of mothers and their children.

Sequenced: blood. Receptors originate from a boy younger than 18 in good health. CDR3s include the opening cysteine and the closing phenylalanine or tryptophan. D genes are given only for firm matches. Size is omitted from some rows. Given values are once, few, many or a class for expanded clones.

CDR3 length: 13
J gene: TRBJ2-5
V gene: TRBV30
clone size: NA
D gene: TRBD2
CDR3 protein: CAWSGGFQETQYF
CDR3 DNA: TGTGCCTGGAGCGGGGGGTTCCAAGAGACCCAGTACTTC

CDR3 length: 14
J gene: TRBJ1-1
V gene: TRBV18
clone size: few
D gene: NA
CDR3 protein: CASSTTRGVSEAFF
CDR3 DNA: TGTGCCAGCTCAACAACGAGGGGGGTTTCGGAAGCTTTCTTT

CDR3 length: 18
J gene: TRBJ2-5
V gene: TRBV7-6
clone size: NA
D gene: TRBD2
CDR3 protein: CASSLASTSGGAQETQYF
CDR3 DNA: TGTGCCAGCAGCTTAGCGTCGACTAGCGGGGGGGCCCAAGAGACCCAGTACTTC

CDR3 length: 14
J gene: TRBJ2-7
V gene: TRBV18
clone size: few
D gene: NA
CDR3 protein: CASSSRLDSYEQYF
CDR3 DNA: TGTGCCAGCTCATCCCGACTAGACTCCTACGAGCAGTACTTC

CDR3 length: 14
J gene: TRBJ1-1
V gene: TRBV2
clone size: NA
D gene: NA
CDR3 protein: CASIRSSRLTEAFF
CDR3 DNA: TGTGCCAGCATAAGGTCTTCCCGACTCACTGAAGCTTTCTTT

CDR3 length: 15
J gene: TRBJ1-2
V gene: TRBV18
clone size: few
D gene: NA
CDR3 protein: CASSPSPESNYGYTF
CDR3 DNA: TGTGCCAGCTCACCATCCCCGGAGAGTAACTATGGCTACACCTTC

CDR3 length: 16
J gene: TRBJ2-5
V gene: TRBV28
clone size: NA
D gene: TRBD1
CDR3 protein: CASRTGDTGPQETQYF
CDR3 DNA: TGTGCCAGCAGAACAGGGGACACAGGACCCCAAGAGACCCAGTACTTC

CDR3 length: 16
J gene: TRBJ2-7
V gene: TRBV6-5
clone size: NA
D gene: NA
CDR3 protein: CASSYSTLRGIYEQYF
CDR3 DNA: TGTGCCAGCAGTTACTCGACCCTACGGGGGATCTACGAGCAGTACTTC

CDR3 length: 14
J gene: TRBJ1-2
V gene: TRBV9
clone size: few
D gene: NA
CDR3 protein: CASSVGREYYGYTF
CDR3 DNA: TGTGCCAGCAGCGTTGGCAGGGAGTACTATGGCTACACCTTC

CDR3 length: 15
J gene: TRBJ2-7
V gene: TRBV5-1
clone size: NA
D gene: NA
CDR3 protein: CASTTDGAGSYEQYF
CDR3 DNA: TGCGCTAGCACCACCGACGGGGCAGGATCATACGAGCAGTACTTC

CDR3 length: 12
J gene: TRBJ1-3
V gene: TRBV2
clone size: NA
D gene: NA
CDR3 protein: CASQPPGYTIYF
CDR3 DNA: TGTGCCAGCCAACCCCCAGGGTACACCATATATTTT

CDR3 length: 14
J gene: TRBJ1-2
V gene: TRBV30
clone size: NA
D gene: TRBD1
CDR3 protein: CAWTSTGTGGGYTF
CDR3 DNA: TGTGCCTGGACCTCGACCGGGACAGGGGGCGGCTACACCTTC

CDR3 length: 13
J gene: TRBJ2-1
V gene: TRBV2
clone size: NA
D gene: TRBD2
CDR3 protein: CASKGLVVGEQFF
CDR3 DNA: TGTGCCAGCAAGGGACTAGTAGTGGGTGAGCAGTTCTTC

CDR3 length: 12
J gene: TRBJ2-5
V gene: TRBV5-1
clone size: NA
D gene: NA
CDR3 protein: CASRRAQETQYF
CDR3 DNA: TGCGCTTCGAGGCGGGCCCAAGAGACCCAGTACTTC

CDR3 length: 14
J gene: TRBJ1-5
V gene: TRBV27
clone size: NA
D gene: NA
CDR3 protein: CASSLYGGGQPQHF
CDR3 DNA: TGTGCCAGCAGTTTATATGGGGGCGGGCAGCCCCAGCATTTT

CDR3 length: 15
J gene: TRBJ2-1
V gene: TRBV30
clone size: NA
D gene: NA
CDR3 protein: CAWREPGTTGNEQFF
CDR3 DNA: TGTGCCTGGAGGGAACCCGGGACCACAGGGAATGAGCAGTTCTTC

CDR3 length: 13
J gene: TRBJ1-2
V gene: TRBV3-1
clone size: NA
D gene: NA
CDR3 protein: CASSPGAVYGYTF
CDR3 DNA: TGTGCCAGCAGCCCTGGGGCAGTTTATGGCTACACCTTC

CDR3 length: 15
J gene: TRBJ2-3
V gene: TRBV28
clone size: few
D gene: NA
CDR3 protein: CASIGTRAHTDTQYF
CDR3 DNA: TGTGCCAGCATCGGCACGAGGGCCCACACAGATACGCAGTATTTT

CDR3 length: 16
J gene: TRBJ2-2
V gene: TRBV12-3/TRBV12-4
clone size: NA
D gene: NA
CDR3 protein: CASRDLSGSNTGELFF
CDR3 DNA: TGTGCCAGCAGGGACTTGAGCGGGTCTAACACCGGGGAGCTGTTTTTT

CDR3 length: 15
J gene: TRBJ1-1
V gene: TRBV5-1
clone size: NA
D gene: NA
CDR3 protein: CASSNGRGLNTEAFF
CDR3 DNA: TGCGCCAGCAGCAATGGTAGGGGTTTGAACACTGAAGCTTTCTTT

CDR3 length: 19
J gene: TRBJ2-7
V gene: TRBV12-3/TRBV12-4
clone size: few
D gene: TRBD1
CDR3 protein: CASSFEGLNTGTGRIEQYF
CDR3 DNA: TGTGCCAGCAGTTTTGAGGGCCTGAATACCGGGACAGGGCGGATTGAGCAGTACTTC

CDR3 length: 13
J gene: TRBJ1-5
V gene: TRBV10-3
clone size: NA
D gene: NA
CDR3 protein: CAIRAGLNQPQHF
CDR3 DNA: TGTGCCATCAGGGCAGGCCTAAATCAGCCCCAGCATTTT

CDR3 length: 15
J gene: TRBJ1-5
V gene: TRBV7-2
clone size: few
D gene: NA
CDR3 protein: CASSLLAGQGQPQHF
CDR3 DNA: TGTGCCAGCAGCTTACTGGCAGGGCAAGGGCAGCCCCAGCATTTT

CDR3 length: 13
J gene: TRBJ1-2
V gene: TRBV11-1
clone size: few
D gene: NA
CDR3 protein: CASSLTPGDGYTF
CDR3 DNA: TGTGCCAGCAGCTTAACCCCTGGAGATGGCTACACCTTC

CDR3 length: 14
J gene: TRBJ2-1
V gene: TRBV29-1
clone size: few
D gene: TRBD2
CDR3 protein: CSVEPGLGNNEQFF
CDR3 DNA: TGCAGCGTTGAACCGGGACTAGGGAACAATGAGCAGTTCTTC

CDR3 length: 15
J gene: TRBJ1-6
V gene: TRBV12-3/TRBV12-4
clone size: NA
D gene: NA
CDR3 protein: CASSLMPTGLSPLHF
CDR3 DNA: TGTGCCAGCAGTTTAATGCCCACAGGGCTATCACCCCTCCACTTT

CDR3 length: 13
J gene: TRBJ2-5
V gene: TRBV2
clone size: few
D gene: TRBD2
CDR3 protein: CASRRLAQETQYF
CDR3 DNA: TGTGCCAGCAGACGACTAGCCCAAGAGACCCAGTACTTC